These 7 T cell receptor beta chains were all obtained from the same sample, sequenced in a study of T cell changes during pregnancy in multiple sclerosis. Measured with immunoSEQ multiplex PCR; TCRdb has only the in-frame clones, and not every one. The data hold 20,000 to 25,000 clones, with approximately 86% observed a single time. The material was CD4+ T cells from peripheral blood mononuclear cells, obtained in the first trimester of pregnancy. These receptors were obtained from a female donor in good health, enrolled as a control in a pregnancy study.

The gene calls are TRBV11-2 and TRBJ1-1, with 7 bases fitting TRBD1. J lost 11 bases, V lost 3 bases, and 6 bases had no gene match. Germline lookup yields CDR1 SGHAT and CDR2 FQNNGV. CDR3 size: 12 residues. CDR3 nucleotide sequence: TGTGCCAGCAGCTTGGTGACAGGGAGTGCTTTCTTT. Its translation is CASSLVTGSAFF.

The chain employs TRBV4-3 and TRBJ2-7, with D possibly matching TRBD2 (5 bases). Germline V gene data show CDR1 as LGHNA and CDR2 as YSLEER. The CDR3 loop spans 14 amino acids. The V end was cut by 4 bases, the J end by 4 bases, with 14 bases between. The CDR3 loop is CASSPTRGGYEQYF. The CDR3 region has the DNA TGCGCCAGCAGCCCCACTCGGGGTGGGTACGAGCAGTACTTC.

This chain links TRBV12-5 with TRBJ2-3; 10 nucleotides agree with TRBD2. Trimming took 2 bases from V and 3 from J; bases not matched to a gene: 17. This CDR3 contains 20 residues. CDR1 is LGHNT and CDR2 is FRNRAP in the germline V gene. CDR3 bases: TGTGCTAGTGGTTTGAGGCGGGGTACGGTAGCGGGGGGAGGTACAGATACGCAGTATTTT. It specifies CASGLRRGTVAGGGTDTQYF. The variable domain in full, with the rest retrieved from reference TRBV12-5 and TRBJ2-3, is DARVTQTPRHKVTEMGQEVTMRCQPILGHNTVFWYRQTMMQGLELLAYFRNRAPLDDSGMPKDRFSAEMPDATLATLKIQPSEPRDSAVYFCASGLRRGTVAGGGTDTQYFGPGTRLTVL.

The V gene is TRBV28, the J gene TRBJ2-2; 7 bases align to TRBD2. With 2 bases clipped from V and 1 base from J, the junction kept 1 base outside the gene matches. This CDR3 comprises 15 residues. Germline CDR1 is MDHEN and CDR2 is SYDVKM. Written as DNA, the CDR3 is TGTGCCAGCAGTTTAGCGGGGGTGAACACCGGGGAGCTGTTTTTT. Its translation: CASSLAGVNTGELFF.

This clone showed up just a few times. V and J are TRBV7-2 and TRBJ1-1, with a tentative D call TRBD1 (6 bases). This CDR3 is 15 amino acids long. CDR1 is SGHTA, CDR2 FQGNSA, per germline. Trimming took 4 bases from V and 4 from J, leaving 16 bases between them. The CDR3 sequence: CASSSTGPPVTEAFF. The CDR3 bases are TGTGCCAGCAGCTCTACAGGGCCCCCTGTCACTGAAGCTTTCTTT.

This clone was recorded once. The chain combines TRBV10-2 with TRBJ1-2; D might be TRBD1 (5 bases). The CDR3 runs to 11 residues. V was clipped by 8 bases and J by 1 base, with 5 bases between them. Germline assignment: CDR1 WSHSY and CDR2 SAAADI. The CDR3: CASQGNYGYTF. The CDR3 DNA is TGCGCCAGCCAGGGTAACTATGGCTACACCTTC.

The chain links TRBV5-8 to TRBJ2-7, with TRBD2 matching over 12 bases. Trimming at V came to 4 bases and at J to 3 bases, leaving 8 bases not matched to a gene. The CDR3 totals 16 residues. Looked up from germline, CDR1 is SGHTS and CDR2 is YDEGEE. In DNA form, the CDR3 reads TGTGCCAGCAGCCGAGGACTAGCGGGAAAGCTCTACGAGCAGTACTTC. This encodes CASSRGLAGKLYEQYF. Full variable domain (outside the CDR3, taken from reference TRBV5-8 and TRBJ2-7): EAGVTQSPTHLIKTRGQQATLRCSPISGHTSVYWYQQALGLGLQFLLWYDEGEERNRGNFPPRFSGRQFPNYSSELNVNALELEDSALYLCASSRGLAGKLYEQYFGPGTRLTVT.